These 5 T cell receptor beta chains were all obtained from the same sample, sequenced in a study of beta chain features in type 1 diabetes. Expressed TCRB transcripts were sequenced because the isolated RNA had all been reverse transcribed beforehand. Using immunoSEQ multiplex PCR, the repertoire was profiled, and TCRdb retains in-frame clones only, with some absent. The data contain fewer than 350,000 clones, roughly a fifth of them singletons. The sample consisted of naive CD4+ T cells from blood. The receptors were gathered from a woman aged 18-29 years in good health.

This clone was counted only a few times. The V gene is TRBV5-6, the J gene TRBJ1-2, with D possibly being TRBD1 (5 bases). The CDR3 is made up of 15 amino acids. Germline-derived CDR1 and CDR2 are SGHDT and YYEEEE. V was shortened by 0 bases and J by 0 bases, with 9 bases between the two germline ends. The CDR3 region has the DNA TGTGCCAGCAGCTTGGCCGAGACAGCTAACTATGGCTACACCTTC. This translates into CASSLAETANYGYTF.

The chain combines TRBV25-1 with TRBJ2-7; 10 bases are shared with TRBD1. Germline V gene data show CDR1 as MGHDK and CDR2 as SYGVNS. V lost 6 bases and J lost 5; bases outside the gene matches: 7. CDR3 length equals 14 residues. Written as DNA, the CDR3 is TGTGCCAGCAGGGGGGACAGGGGAGGCCACGAGCAGTACTTC. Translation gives CASRGDRGGHEQYF.

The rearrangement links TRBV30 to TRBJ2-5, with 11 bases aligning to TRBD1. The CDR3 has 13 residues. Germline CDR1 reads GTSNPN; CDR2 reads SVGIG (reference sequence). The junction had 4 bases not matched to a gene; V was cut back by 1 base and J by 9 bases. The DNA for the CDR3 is TGTGCCTGGAGTGGGACAGGGGGCGAGGCCCAGTACTTC. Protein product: CAWSGTGGEAQYF. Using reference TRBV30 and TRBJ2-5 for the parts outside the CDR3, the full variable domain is SQTIHQWPATLVQPVGSPLSLECTVEGTSNPNLYWYRQAAGRGLQLLFYSVGIGQISSEVPQNLSASRPQDRQFILSSKKLLLSDSGFYLCAWSGTGGEAQYFGPGTRLLVL.

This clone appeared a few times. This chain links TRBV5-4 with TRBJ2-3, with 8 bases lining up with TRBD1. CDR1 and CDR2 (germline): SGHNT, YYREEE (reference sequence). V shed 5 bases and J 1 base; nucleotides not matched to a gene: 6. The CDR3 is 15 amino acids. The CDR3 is CASSAGGAGTDTQYF. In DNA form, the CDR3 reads TGTGCCAGCAGTGCAGGGGGCGCAGGCACAGATACGCAGTATTTT.

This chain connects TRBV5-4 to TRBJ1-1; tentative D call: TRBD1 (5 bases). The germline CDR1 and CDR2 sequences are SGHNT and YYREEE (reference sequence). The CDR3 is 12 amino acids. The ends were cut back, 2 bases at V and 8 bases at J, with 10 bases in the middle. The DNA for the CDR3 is TGTGCCAGCAGCTTCCCCGGGGGGGAAGCTTTCTTT. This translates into CASSFPGGEAFF.